Following are 20 T cell receptor beta chains from one sample sequenced in a study of CD8 T cells in ankylosing spondylitis. Regarding the study as a whole: Typical of ankylosing spondylitis blood, it appeared, was a TCR beta motif of under 10 highly homologous variants.

TCRdb itself ran the 5' RACE reads through MiXCR, one entry per CDR3 protein. The table includes around 440,000 distinct CDR3 sequences, about a sixth detected once. No antigen has been identified for these receptors. Sequenced material: blood, either unsorted or a sorted T cell fraction (not recorded which). All receptors come from a male donor with ankylosing spondylitis.

This clonotype came up a few times. The chain combines TRBV5-1 with TRBJ2-1; D not resolved. Germline V lookup: CDR1 SGHRS, CDR2 YFSETQ. This CDR3 spans 14 amino acids. Trimming left V 2 bases short and J 10 bases short, with 16 bases between. CDR3 sequence reads: CASSLPTALGEQFF. Here the CDR3 DNA reads TGCGCCAGCAGCTTACCCACGGCCCTTGGAGAGCAGTTCTTC.

The CDR3 DNA reads as TGTGCCTGGAGTGCCCCGGACCGGCGGAGACCTGAAGCTTTCTTT. Its protein product is CAWSAPDRRRPEAFF. V usage is TRBV30 and J usage is TRBJ1-1; unclear D gene. V lost 1 base and J 6 bases, leaving 18 bases between the germline ends. The CDR3 has 15 amino acids. Germline values: CDR1 GTSNPN, CDR2 SVGIG (reference sequence).

The chain joins TRBV27 to TRBJ2-7; 7 positions match TRBD2. This CDR3 spans 15 amino acids. Per germline, CDR1 MNHEY and CDR2 SMNVEV (reference sequence). The V segment lost 4 bases and the J segment 9 bases; nucleotides outside the gene matches: 15. The CDR3 DNA reads TGTGCCAGCAGTTCTCGAAGCCCAGCGGGGCAGATGCAGTACTTC. It translates to CASSSRSPAGQMQYF.

This clonotype came up a few times. The chain employs TRBV5-1 and TRBJ1-2; 10 bases are shared with TRBD1. The CDR3 contains 14 residues. In germline, CDR1 is SGHRS, CDR2 YFSETQ. The trim removed 3 bases at V and 4 bases at J, leaving 3 bases unmatched. CDR3 residues: CASSSGQGTYGYTF. CDR3 in DNA: TGCGCCAGCAGCTCGGGACAGGGGACCTATGGCTACACCTTC. Full variable domain (missing parts from reference TRBV5-1 and TRBJ1-2): KAGVTQTPRYLIKTRGQQVTLSCSPISGHRSVSWYQQTPGQGLQFLFEYFSETQRNKGNFPGRFSGRQFSNSRSEMNVSTLELGDSALYLCASSSGQGTYGYTFGSGTRLTVV.

This chain uses TRBV7-2 with TRBJ2-5; the match to TRBD1 covers 8 bases. J was trimmed by 9 bases and V by 5 bases; bases with no gene match: 14. CDR1 and CDR2 (germline): SGHTA, FQGNSA. The CDR3 extends over 15 amino acids. The CDR3 loop reads CASSTDRVGLSAQYF. In nucleotides, the CDR3 is TGTGCCAGCAGCACGGACAGGGTAGGACTGTCGGCCCAGTACTTC.

The chain combines TRBV20-1 with TRBJ1-2; 9 bases agree with TRBD1. CDR1 is DFQATT and CDR2 is SNEGSKA in the germline V gene (reference sequence). CDR3 length equals 13 residues. J lost 0 bases, V lost 7 bases, and 3 bases had no gene match. DNA of the CDR3: TGCAGTGTAAGACAGGGGGCTAACTATGGCTACACCTTC. It is translated as CSVRQGANYGYTF.

The chain uses TRBV13 and TRBJ2-2; TRBD2 matches at 7 bases. Germline assignment: CDR1 PRHDT and CDR2 FYEKMQ (reference sequence). Unmatched junction bases numbered 11, after V lost 4 bases and J lost 0 bases. The CDR3 consists of 18 residues. CDR3 sequence reads: CASSSPPTGRTNTGELFF. The DNA of the CDR3 is TGTGCCAGCAGCTCACCACCGACCGGGAGGACGAACACCGGGGAGCTGTTTTTT.

This clonotype was observed at least ten times. The chain has TRBV10-2 and TRBJ1-2, with D perhaps matching TRBD1 (5 bases). This CDR3 is built from 14 residues. Trimming stripped 4 bases from V and 3 bases from J, with 12 bases between. From germline, CDR1 is WSHSY and CDR2 SAAADI. This CDR3 is CASSAAGEHYGYTF. The CDR3 coding sequence is TGCGCCAGCAGTGCGGCGGGGGAGCACTATGGCTACACCTTC.

The chain recombines TRBV20-1 with TRBJ2-2; no definite D call. Germline V gene data show CDR1 as DFQATT and CDR2 as SNEGSKA (reference sequence). The CDR3 extends over 15 amino acids. V lost 0 bases, J lost 4 bases, and 12 bases lay in between. CDR3 in DNA: TGCAGTGCTAGAGATCGGGTACGAGGCACCGGGGAGCTGTTTTTT. It specifies CSARDRVRGTGELFF.

CDR3 in DNA: TGTGCCAGCAGCCCCCTCGCGGCAGGGTTGAGCACTGAAGCTTTCTTT. It codes for CASSPLAAGLSTEAFF. The chain combines TRBV4-2 with TRBJ1-1; a weak D match, TRBD1 (5 bases). V lost 4 bases, J lost 4 bases, and 19 bases lay in between. Germline lookup yields CDR1 LGHNA and CDR2 YNFKEQ. There are 16 residues in the CDR3.

This clonotype was found a few times. The chain uses TRBV7-2 and TRBJ2-1; 11 bases match TRBD2. V lost 1 base and J lost 5; bases outside the gene matches: 4. Looked up from germline, CDR1 is SGHTA and CDR2 is FQGNSA. The length of the CDR3 is 16 residues. The chain's CDR3 is CASSLVGLAEHNEQFF. CDR3 sequence (DNA): TGTGCCAGCAGCTTAGTGGGACTAGCGGAGCACAATGAGCAGTTCTTC.

This clonotype came up a few times. The rearrangement uses TRBV9 and TRBJ1-1; D is undetermined. The CDR3 length is 13 residues. Germline assignment: CDR1 SGDLS and CDR2 YYNGEE. The ends were cut back, 4 bases at V and 1 base at J, with 8 bases in the middle. CDR3 residues: CASSPAPNTEAFF. CDR3 DNA: TGTGCCAGCAGCCCCGCACCGAACACTGAAGCTTTCTTT.

The chain combines TRBV7-3 with TRBJ2-1; possibly TRBD1 or TRBD2 for D (7 bases each). The CDR3 has 17 amino acids. V lost 1 base to trimming and J lost 3 bases, with 16 bases between them. From germline, CDR1 is SGHTA and CDR2 FQGTGA. The DNA of the CDR3 is TGTGCCAGCAGCTTAAATGGGAGGGACAGTTACTACAATGAGCAGTTCTTC. Translated, it gives CASSLNGRDSYYNEQFF.

This clonotype was seen repeatedly, ten times or more. The chain couples TRBV30 to TRBJ1-3; no definite D call. V gave up 4 bases and J gave up 0 bases, with 7 bases separating them. The germline V gene encodes CDR1 GTSNPN and CDR2 SVGIG (reference sequence). This CDR3 spans 13 amino acids. The DNA for the CDR3 is TGTGCCTGGACCCACAGCTCTGGAAACACCATATATTTT. This encodes CAWTHSSGNTIYF.

The V and J genes are TRBV12-3 or TRBV12-4 and TRBJ1-1; D may be TRBD1 (5 bases). The CDR3 loop spans 13 amino acids. V dropped 7 bases and J dropped 1 base, with 10 bases sitting between them. The CDR3, as DNA: TGTGCCAGCAAGGGGCAGGGGAACACTGAAGCTTTCTTT. It yields the protein CASKGQGNTEAFF.

The CDR3 sequence: CASQTKTGTGNTIYF. CDR3 nucleotides: TGTGCCAGCCAAACAAAGACAGGGACTGGAAACACCATATATTTT. The genes are TRBV28 and TRBJ1-3; 7 bases map to TRBD1. CDR3 length: 15 residues. With 8 bases clipped from V and 2 bases from J, the junction kept 9 bases outside the gene matches. CDR1 is MDHEN, CDR2 SYDVKM, per germline.

V gene TRBV6-1 combines with J gene TRBJ2-1, with D uncertain. The V end was cut by 8 bases, the J end by 5 bases, with 16 bases between. The CDR3 is made up of 14 amino acids. Germline-derived CDR1 and CDR2 are MNHNS and SASEGT. The CDR3 sequence: CASGSRLSHNEQFF. The CDR3 DNA is TGTGCCAGCGGATCTAGACTTTCCCACAATGAGCAGTTCTTC.

The V and J genes are TRBV6-1 and TRBJ2-1; 10 positions agree with TRBD1. With 4 bases clipped from V and 7 bases from J, the junction kept 4 bases outside the gene matches. In germline, CDR1 is MNHNS, CDR2 SASEGT. This CDR3 has 14 amino acids. The CDR3 bases are TGTGCCAGCAGTGGGCGGACAGGGGGGAATGAGCAGTTCTTC. Translated: CASSGRTGGNEQFF.

This clonotype was recorded a few times. The chain links TRBV9 to TRBJ2-1; D not certain. Per germline, CDR1 SGDLS and CDR2 YYNGEE. There are 13 residues in the CDR3. V dropped 4 bases and J dropped 11 bases, with 16 bases sitting between them. As DNA, the CDR3 is TGTGCCAGCAGCTTCTCCGTAACAATGCAGCAGTTCTTC. Its translation: CASSFSVTMQQFF.

The CDR3 bases are TGTGCCAGCAGCCAAGAGTATGGTCTGAACACCGGGGAGCTGTTTTTT. Its translation: CASSQEYGLNTGELFF. The rearrangement links TRBV14 to TRBJ2-2, with unresolved D. The V end lost 0 bases, the J end lost 1 base, and 9 bases lay between the germline ends. Germline CDR1 reads SGHDN; CDR2 reads FVKESK. This CDR3 spans 16 amino acids. The complete variable domain, with remaining parts taken from reference TRBV14 and TRBJ2-2, reads EAGVTQFPSHSVIEKGQTVTLRCDPISGHDNLYWYRRVMGKEIKFLLHFVKESKQDESGMPNNRFLAERTGGTYSTLKVQPAELEDSGVYFCASSQEYGLNTGELFFGEGSRLTVL.